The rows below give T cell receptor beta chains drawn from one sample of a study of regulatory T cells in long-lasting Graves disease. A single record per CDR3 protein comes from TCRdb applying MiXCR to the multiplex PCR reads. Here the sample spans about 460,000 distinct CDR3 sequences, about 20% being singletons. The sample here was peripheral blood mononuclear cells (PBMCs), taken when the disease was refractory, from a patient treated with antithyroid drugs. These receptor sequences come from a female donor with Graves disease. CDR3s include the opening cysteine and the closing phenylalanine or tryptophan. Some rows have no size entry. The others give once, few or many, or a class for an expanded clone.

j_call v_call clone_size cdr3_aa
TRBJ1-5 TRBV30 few CAWSVLSPRGGQPQHF
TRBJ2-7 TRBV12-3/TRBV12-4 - CASNRLAGTYEQYF
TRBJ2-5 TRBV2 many CASFDRAWETQYF
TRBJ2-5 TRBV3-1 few CASSQNPGALRETQYF
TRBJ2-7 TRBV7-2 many CASSLGTSANEQYF
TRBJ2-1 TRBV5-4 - CASSLDGHNEQFF
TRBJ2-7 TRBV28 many CASSSRLAGGPYEQYF
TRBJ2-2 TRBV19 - CASGPVRDSNTEELFF
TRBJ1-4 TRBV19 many CATNRQKDEKLFF
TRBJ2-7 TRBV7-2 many CASSTGRGAYEQYF
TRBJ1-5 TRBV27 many CASSHPYSNQPQHF
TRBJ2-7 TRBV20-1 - CSAGEGQGAYEQYF
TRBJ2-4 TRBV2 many CASSVDRGSAKNIQYF
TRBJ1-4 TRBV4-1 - CASSLSQGRENEKLFF
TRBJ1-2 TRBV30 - CAWTPPTVGGYGYTF